The 20 T cell receptor beta chains presented below share a single source sample, sequenced in a study of blood T cell repertoires in COVID-19. The data were produced by immunoSEQ multiplex PCR, yet TCRdb's version contains in-frame clones alone and is incomplete. Here the sample spans 300,000 to 350,000 clones, 75% to 90% being singletons. The specimen sequenced was PBMCs or T cells enriched from blood (not recorded which). These receptors all come from a man aged 30-40 years who had recovered from COVID-19.

V is TRBV30 and J is TRBJ1-5, with TRBD1 matching 7 bases. V lost 3 bases, J lost 0 bases, and 20 bases stayed unmatched. This CDR3 contains 20 residues. Germline values: CDR1 GTSNPN, CDR2 SVGIG (reference sequence). The CDR3 DNA follows: TGTGCCTGGAGCGCCGGGACCGGGACAGCTTTTGTTTATAGCAATCAGCCCCAGCATTTT. As protein: CAWSAGTGTAFVYSNQPQHF.

The V call is TRBV5-6, the J call TRBJ1-1; D gene unclear. Trimming took off 7 bases at V and 1 base at J, with 14 bases between the two ends. Germline V CDR1 and CDR2: SGHDT, YYEEEE. The CDR3 totals 14 residues. The CDR3 loop reads CASLKRRGNTEAFF. CDR3 DNA: TGTGCCAGCCTAAAAAGGCGGGGGAACACTGAAGCTTTCTTT.

This clone was observed a single time. The chain joins TRBV5-1 to TRBJ2-3, with 8 nucleotides matching TRBD1. Germline V gene lookup returns CDR1 SGHRS and CDR2 YFSETQ. The CDR3 spans 15 residues. V gave up 7 bases and J gave up 8 bases; unmatched junction bases: 15. This chain's CDR3 is CASRPETGVPATQYF. The CDR3 region has the DNA TGCGCCAGCCGTCCTGAGACAGGGGTCCCGGCTACGCAGTATTTT.

The sample holds one count of this clone. The chain employs TRBV9 and TRBJ2-5; TRBD2 aligns across 7 bases. V shed 3 bases and J 2 bases; nucleotides not matched to a gene: 13. The length of the CDR3 is 17 residues. CDR1 is SGDLS, CDR2 YYNGEE, per germline. The CDR3 loop is CASSGALETSHQETQYF. The CDR3 bases are TGTGCCAGCAGCGGGGCCCTGGAGACTAGCCATCAAGAGACCCAGTACTTC. The entire variable domain, with the rest obtained from reference TRBV9 and TRBJ2-5, is as follows: DSGVTQTPKHLITATGQRVTLRCSPRSGDLSVYWYQQSLDQGLQFLIQYYNGEERAKGNILERFSAQQFPDLHSELNLSSLELGDSALYFCASSGALETSHQETQYFGPGTRLLVL.

The chain couples TRBV30 to TRBJ2-7, with D possibly matching TRBD1 (5 bases). Germline CDR1 GTSNPN, CDR2 SVGIG (reference sequence). This CDR3 is 15 amino acids long. Between the trimmed V and J ends, which lost 0 bases and 0 bases, there was a span of 12 bases. Here the CDR3 reads CAWSVGPGPSYEQYF. In DNA, the CDR3 is TGTGCCTGGAGTGTAGGTCCAGGGCCCTCCTACGAGCAGTACTTC.

The J gene is TRBJ1-2, the V gene TRBV3-1 (or the pseudogene TRBV3-2); TRBD1 agrees at 10 bases. This CDR3 comprises 14 residues. Germline V lookup: CDR1 LGHDT, CDR2 YNNKEL (reference sequence). Trimming cost V 2 bases and J 8 bases; bases outside gene matches: 5. The CDR3 coding sequence is TGTGCCAGCAGCCAACGGACAGGGGGTCGGGGCTACACCTTC. Its protein product is CASSQRTGGRGYTF.

The chain recombines TRBV21-1 with TRBJ2-5; the table calls TRBD2, which could not be checked here. TRBV21-1 is classified as a pseudogene. The CDR3 is 14 residues long. Here the CDR3 reads CASSKEGGGSSQYF. Written as DNA, the CDR3 is TGTGCCAGCAGCAAAGAAGGCGGGGGATCGTCCCAGTACTTC.

The rearrangement uses TRBV30 and TRBJ1-1; a weak D match, TRBD1 (6 bases). The CDR3 loop spans 12 amino acids. CDR1 and CDR2 (germline): GTSNPN, SVGIG (reference sequence). Trimming pared 7 bases from V and 4 bases from J, leaving 13 bases between. CDR3 bases: TGTGCCTTGTCACTAGGGGGCACTGAAGCTTTCTTT. Translated: CALSLGGTEAFF.

This chain uses TRBV6-5 with TRBJ1-2; 7 nucleotides agree with TRBD1. Trimming cost V 6 bases and J 3 bases; bases outside gene matches: 7. From germline, CDR1 is MNHEY and CDR2 SVGAGI. The CDR3 is 14 amino acids. For the CDR3, the DNA is TGTGCCAGCAGGGTCCCCGGGACAGACTATGGCTACACCTTC. This encodes CASRVPGTDYGYTF.

The chain joins TRBV3-1 (or the pseudogene TRBV3-2) to TRBJ1-1; D gene uncertain. The CDR3 runs 15 residues. Germline CDR1 LGHDT, CDR2 YNNKEL (reference sequence). Trimming took 2 bases from V and 1 from J, leaving 11 bases between them. CDR3 DNA: TGTGCCAGCAGCCAACATGACACGGCGAACACTGAAGCTTTCTTT. It is translated as CASSQHDTANTEAFF.

The gene calls are TRBV30 and TRBJ2-7; possibly TRBD1 for D (6 bases). There are 13 residues in the CDR3. The V end lost 5 bases, the J end lost 3 bases, and 14 bases lay between the germline ends. Germline CDR1 GTSNPN, CDR2 SVGIG (reference sequence). The DNA for the CDR3 is TGTGCCTGGGCCCCGGACAGAAACTACGAGCAGTACTTC. It specifies CAWAPDRNYEQYF.

This chain joins TRBV29-1 and TRBJ2-3; 10 bases are shared with TRBD1. Looked up from germline, CDR1 is SQVTM and CDR2 is ANQGSEA. The junction had 13 bases not matched to a gene; V was cut back by 7 bases and J by 6 bases. CDR3 size: 15 residues. CDR3 in DNA: TGCAGCGCCTGGGACAGGGGATGGCAGGGGGATACGCAGTATTTT. Translation: CSAWDRGWQGDTQYF.

The chain employs TRBV5-1 and TRBJ2-3, with TRBD2 as a possible D gene (6 bases). The CDR3 consists of 15 residues. V was pared by 1 base and J by 4 bases, with 13 bases between. The germline gives CDR1 SGHRS, CDR2 YFSETQ. CDR3 nucleotides: TGCGCCAGCAGCTTGAGTACTAGCCGGGCAGATACGCAGTATTTT. Translation: CASSLSTSRADTQYF.

The chain joins TRBV5-6 to TRBJ1-5; 7 bases map to TRBD1. This CDR3 comprises 15 residues. Germline V CDR1 and CDR2: SGHDT, YYEEEE. With V trimmed by 2 bases and J by 7 bases, 9 bases remained unmatched. CDR3 amino acids: CASSLPTGTGQPQHF. CDR3 coding DNA: TGTGCCAGCAGCTTACCGACAGGGACGGGGCAGCCCCAGCATTTT.

V gene TRBV5-4 combines with J gene TRBJ2-7, with 7 bases that match TRBD1. The V segment lost 4 bases and the J segment 2 bases; nucleotides outside the gene matches: 6. Germline-derived CDR1 and CDR2 are SGHNT and YYREEE (reference sequence). The CDR3 runs to 14 residues. The CDR3 sequence: CASSQGQLTYEQYF. For the CDR3, the DNA is TGTGCCAGCAGCCAGGGACAGCTAACCTACGAGCAGTACTTC.

This clone was detected ten times or more. The chain links TRBV27 to TRBJ1-1; maybe TRBD1 (6 bases). With 6 bases removed from V and 4 bases from J, the gap between germline ends came to 9 bases. The CDR3 loop spans 12 amino acids. Germline V lookup: CDR1 MNHEY, CDR2 SMNVEV (reference sequence). The CDR3 DNA sequence: TGTGCCAGCAGGACAGGACCCACTGAAGCTTTCTTT. Translated, it gives CASRTGPTEAFF.

The chain's CDR3 is CATSSLGRLGYTF. The CDR3 nucleotides read TGTGCCACCAGCAGTCTGGGCAGGCTTGGCTACACCTTC. The chain recombines TRBV15 with TRBJ1-2; D gene ambiguous. This CDR3 has 13 residues. The V gene's germline CDR1 is LNHNV and CDR2 YYDKDF (reference sequence). Trimming shortened V by 3 bases and J by 7 bases, and 12 bases separated the two germline ends. The full variable domain, rest sourced from reference TRBV15 and TRBJ1-2, is DAMVIQNPRYQVTQFGKPVTLSCSQTLNHNVMYWYQQKSSQAPKLLFHYYDKDFNNEADTPDNFQSRRPNTSFCFLDIRSPGLGDTAMYLCATSSLGRLGYTFGSGTRLTVV.

The rearrangement links TRBV5-1 to TRBJ2-2; TRBD1 is a possible D gene (6 bases). Trimming pared 4 bases from V and 8 bases from J, leaving 21 bases between. The CDR3 runs to 16 residues. CDR1 SGHRS and CDR2 YFSETQ come from the germline V gene. This chain's CDR3 is CASSPAGTSGEGELFF. DNA for the CDR3: TGCGCCAGCAGCCCCGCCGGGACAAGCGGTGAGGGGGAGCTGTTTTTT. The full variable domain, with the rest looked up from reference TRBV5-1 and TRBJ2-2, is KAGVTQTPRYLIKTRGQQVTLSCSPISGHRSVSWYQQTPGQGLQFLFEYFSETQRNKGNFPGRFSGRQFSNSRSEMNVSTLELGDSALYLCASSPAGTSGEGELFFGEGSRLTVL.

This chain joins TRBV7-2 and TRBJ1-2; TRBD1 matches 8 bases. This CDR3 is 15 amino acids long. The V gene's germline CDR1 is SGHTA and CDR2 FQGNSA. Losses at the gene ends were 2 bases for V and 4 bases for J; bases not matched to a gene: 6. The CDR3 is CASSLRQGSRYGYTF. The CDR3 DNA is TGTGCCAGCAGCTTAAGACAGGGGAGTCGCTATGGCTACACCTTC.

The chain is built from TRBV10-3 and TRBJ2-5, with D tentatively TRBD2 (6 bases). Germline CDR1 reads ENHRY; CDR2 reads SYGVKD. Trimming took off 6 bases at V and 3 bases at J, with 14 bases between the two ends. The CDR3 extends over 14 amino acids. The chain's CDR3 is CAIRRLVEEETQYF. The CDR3 nucleotides read TGTGCCATCAGGAGACTAGTGGAGGAAGAGACCCAGTACTTC.